The entry that follows covers one T cell receptor (beta chain) sequence. From germline, CDR1 is SGHTS and CDR2 YDEGEE. The length of the CDR3 is 15 residues. V was trimmed by 6 bases and J by 5 bases, leaving 18 bases between them. This specimen belongs to a study of shared clonotypes between healthy human individuals. TCRdb's copy holds only in-frame clones and misses some; the assay was immunoSEQ multiplex PCR. Here the sample spans over a million clones, 96% being singletons. Sequenced material: naive CD4+ T cells sorted from blood. Documented subset: CD45RA+ positively selected. This receptor was obtained from a man aged 25 to 40 in good health. The chain has TRBV5-8 and TRBJ1-5; a possible D gene is TRBD1 (6 bases). The CDR3 coding sequence is TGTGCCAGCAATTACCCCGGACAGTCTTATCAGCCCCAGCATTTT. The encoded protein is CASNYPGQSYQPQHF.